The 16 T cell receptor beta chains reported below all come from one sample, sequenced in a study of T cell repertoires in cytomegalovirus infection. TCRdb re-derived calls from the reads in MiXCR, one entry per CDR3 protein. This table holds approximately 250,000 distinct CDR3 sequences, around 9% found once. The sequenced material came from PBMCs. The receptors originated from a human donor in good health (CMV status not recorded). Some clones in this sample may be carry-over from other donors' samples.

In this sample, this clonotype turned up many times. The V call is TRBV7-8, the J call TRBJ2-5; D gene unclear. The germline V and J ends were trimmed by 3 bases and 5 bases, with 13 bases remaining between them. Germline loops: CDR1 SGHVS, CDR2 FQNEAQ. The CDR3 runs to 14 residues. CDR3 sequence: CASSFTGPRETQYF. In DNA form, the CDR3 reads TGTGCCAGCAGCTTCACGGGCCCGAGGGAGACCCAGTACTTC.

The rearrangement joins TRBV20-1 to TRBJ2-5; 14 bases map to TRBD2. CDR3 length equals 16 residues. V lost 4 bases, J lost 4 bases, and 8 bases stayed unmatched. The germline V gene has CDR1 DFQATT and CDR2 SNEGSKA (reference sequence). The chain's CDR3 is CSAIGTSGGLRETQYF. CDR3 nucleotides: TGCAGTGCTATTGGGACTAGCGGGGGACTCCGAGAGACCCAGTACTTC.

This sequence joins TRBV5-1 and TRBJ2-3; TRBD2 agrees at 8 bases. The CDR3 contains 14 residues. Losses at the gene ends were 7 bases for V and 1 base for J; bases not matched to a gene: 5. CDR1 is SGHRS, CDR2 YFSETQ, per germline. CDR3 loop: CASEAGARTDTQYF. The CDR3, as DNA: TGCGCCAGCGAAGCGGGGGCCCGCACAGATACGCAGTATTTT.

This clonotype has ten or more counts. J is TRBJ2-7 and V is TRBV5-1; 11 positions match TRBD2. CDR1 is SGHRS and CDR2 is YFSETQ in the germline V gene. This CDR3 spans 15 amino acids. V trimming: 0 bases; J trimming: 6 bases; junction bases outside the gene matches: 5. The CDR3, as DNA: TGCGCCAGCAGCTTGGATCCTAGCGGGGGGCGCGAGCAGTACTTC. Protein product: CASSLDPSGGREQYF.

This clonotype was seen repeatedly, ten times or more. The V call is TRBV12-3 or TRBV12-4, the J call TRBJ1-1, with D unresolved. The CDR3 is made up of 13 amino acids. V was trimmed by 1 base and J by 7 bases, leaving 10 bases between them. The CDR3 is CASSLVRGIEAFF. CDR3 DNA sequence: TGTGCCAGCAGTTTAGTACGGGGAATTGAAGCTTTCTTT.

This clonotype came up many times. V usage is TRBV5-5 and J usage is TRBJ2-2, with TRBD1 identical over 9 bases. Looked up from germline, CDR1 is SGHKS and CDR2 is YYEKEE (reference sequence). This CDR3 has 17 residues. V gave up 5 bases and J gave up 2 bases; unmatched junction bases: 10. As DNA, the CDR3 is TGTGCCAGCAGGACCGGGACAGGGAGAGGAAACACCGGGGAGCTGTTTTTT. Translation: CASRTGTGRGNTGELFF.

This clonotype turned up a few times. V usage is TRBV20-1 and J usage is TRBJ2-3; 7 positions match TRBD2. With V trimmed by 5 bases and J by 5 bases, 13 bases remained unmatched. There are 15 residues in the CDR3. Germline lookup yields CDR1 DFQATT and CDR2 SNEGSKA (reference sequence). As DNA, the CDR3 is TGCAGTGCTGAGCCCCTTCGGGGGGATAAAGATACGCAGTATTTT. Its translation is CSAEPLRGDKDTQYF.

Note on this clonotype: A much larger clone lies a single base off, so this may be a read error. The genes are TRBV25-1 and TRBJ2-5, with 8 bases fitting TRBD1. This CDR3 is 14 amino acids long. The germline CDR1 and CDR2 sequences are MGHDK and SYGVNS. CDR3 sequence: CASSDDRGLETQCF. CDR3 nucleotide sequence: TGTGCCAGCAGTGACGACAGGGGCCTAGAGACCCAGTGCTTC.

This clonotype was seen more than once but under ten times. The gene calls are TRBV30 and TRBJ1-2; TRBD1 aligns across 7 bases. V lost 4 bases, J lost 6 bases, and 11 bases stayed unmatched. CDR1 and CDR2 (germline): GTSNPN, SVGIG (reference sequence). The CDR3 has 14 amino acids. The CDR3 spells CAWNTDRARDGYTF. The CDR3 DNA is TGTGCCTGGAACACAGACAGGGCAAGGGATGGCTACACCTTC.

Ten or more counts support this clonotype. The chain has TRBV4-3 and TRBJ1-2; TRBD1 matches 9 bases. Per germline, CDR1 LGHNA and CDR2 YSLEER. With V trimmed by 0 bases and J by 0 bases, 11 bases remained unmatched. The CDR3 loop spans 19 amino acids. DNA for the CDR3: TGCGCCAGCAGCCAAGATGGGGCGGGACAGGGAGATACTAACTATGGCTACACCTTC. Residues: CASSQDGAGQGDTNYGYTF.

In its sample, this clonotype was seen many times. V gene TRBV20-1 combines with J gene TRBJ2-7, with D possibly TRBD2 on 6 matching bases. Trimming pared 5 bases from V and 3 bases from J, leaving 17 bases between. The CDR3 sequence is 14 residues long. CDR1 is DFQATT and CDR2 is SNEGSKA in the germline V gene (reference sequence). CDR3 sequence reads: CSALDQRGLYEQYF. DNA for the CDR3: TGCAGTGCTTTAGACCAACGGGGACTCTACGAGCAGTACTTC.

V is TRBV20-1 and J is TRBJ2-1; D unclear. Between the trimmed V and J ends, which lost 6 bases and 6 bases, there was a span of 9 bases. Germline CDR1 and CDR2: DFQATT and SNEGSKA (reference sequence). The CDR3 spans 11 residues. The CDR3 region has the DNA TGCAGTGCGGTAGTGGGCAATGAGCAGTTCTTC. Translating gives CSAVVGNEQFF.

A few counts support this clonotype. This sequence joins TRBV20-1 and TRBJ1-1; possible D gene TRBD1, 6 bases. CDR1 is DFQATT, CDR2 SNEGSKA, per germline (reference sequence). This CDR3 has 12 residues. V was clipped by 6 bases and J by 7 bases, with 15 bases between them. The CDR3 DNA follows: TGCAGTGCCCTTGGAGACAGGATTGAAGCTTTCTTT. It yields the protein CSALGDRIEAFF.

This clonotype has a count of ten or more. This sequence joins TRBV7-6 and TRBJ2-5; D possibly corresponds to TRBD2 (5 bases). Trimming shortened V by 0 bases and J by 1 base, and 9 bases separated the two germline ends. The CDR3 length is 15 residues. Germline CDR1 and CDR2: SGHVS and FNYEAQ. This CDR3 is CASSLAIEGQETQYF. The CDR3 coding sequence is TGTGCCAGCAGCTTAGCGATTGAGGGCCAAGAGACCCAGTACTTC.

This clonotype was recorded at least ten times. The J gene is TRBJ1-5, the V gene TRBV7-8, with D possibly being TRBD1 (6 bases). CDR1 and CDR2 from the germline V gene are SGHVS and FQNEAQ. The CDR3 extends over 15 amino acids. V gave up 1 base and J gave up 3 bases, with 10 bases separating them. The CDR3 reads CASSLGGGDNQPQHF. CDR3 DNA sequence: TGTGCCAGCAGCTTAGGAGGGGGGGACAATCAGCCCCAGCATTTT.

Points on this clonotype: At one end the junction does not follow the germline gene, possibly because of a read error. The chain combines TRBV13 with TRBJ2-1; D is perhaps TRBD1 or TRBD2 (5 bases each). This CDR3 spans 12 amino acids. Germline CDR1 is PRHDT and CDR2 is FYEKMQ (reference sequence). The CDR3 protein is CASSVAGTAKLF. DNA of the CDR3: TGTGCCAGCAGCGTCGCCGGGACGGCTAAGCTCTTC.